The rows below give T cell receptor beta chains drawn from one sample of a study of blood T cell repertoires in COVID-19. Sequencing was performed with immunoSEQ multiplex PCR; in TCRdb, only in-frame clones are kept and a portion is missing. The sample carries about 370,000 clones, around 91% recorded once. Sequenced: PBMCs or T cells enriched from blood (not recorded which). These receptors were obtained from a man younger than 35 who had recovered from COVID-19. The CDR3 runs from the conserved cysteine through the conserved F or W. The D gene is left open where the match is weak. Part of the rows lack a size; the others show once, few, many or a class for expanded clones.

size,V,D,J,DNA,CDR3
-,TRBV5-1,TRBD1,TRBJ1-1,TGCGCCAGCAGCTTAGGGACAGGGGGTGAAGGAGCTTTCTTT,CASSLGTGGEGAFF
-,TRBV18,-,TRBJ1-4,TGTGCCAGCTCACCTACGGGAAATAATGAAAAACTGTTTTTT,CASSPTGNNEKLFF
-,TRBV18,TRBD1,TRBJ2-4,TGTGCCAGCTCACCAGGGACAGGTGCCACCCAAAACATTCAGTACTTC,CASSPGTGATQNIQYF
-,TRBV6-5,TRBD1,TRBJ1-1,TGTGCCAGCAGGTATCGACAGGGGCGAACTGAAGCTTTCTTT,CASRYRQGRTEAFF
few,TRBV7-2,TRBD2,TRBJ2-5,TGTGCCAGCAAACTGACTAGCGGGGTAGTCGAGACCCAGTACTTC,CASKLTSGVVETQYF
-,TRBV7-9,-,TRBJ2-3,TGTGCCAGCAGCTTAGTCCCGGGGGACACAGATACGCAGTATTTT,CASSLVPGDTDTQYF
-,TRBV19,TRBD1,TRBJ1-1,TGTGCCAGTAGCGACAGGGGGCTTGGGAACACTGAAGCTTTCTTT,CASSDRGLGNTEAFF
-,TRBV11-2,TRBD1,TRBJ1-5,TGTGCCAGCAGCTTCGGGACAGGGGGCAATCAGCCCCAGCATTTT,CASSFGTGGNQPQHF
-,TRBV6-2/TRBV6-3,-,TRBJ2-5,TGTGCCAGCAGTTATGGCGGGACGGCACAAGGGACCCAGTACTTC,CASSYGGTAQGTQYF
-,TRBV6-5,-,TRBJ1-1,TGTGCCTGCCGGCGGGCGGAGGTCACTGAAGCTTTCTTT,CACRRAEVTEAFF
-,TRBV18,-,TRBJ1-2,TGTGCCAGCTCACCGGGGCAGCCCCAAGATAACTATGGCTACACCTTC,CASSPGQPQDNYGYTF
-,TRBV5-6,TRBD1,TRBJ2-1,TGTGCCAGCAGCCCTGCGGGACAGGGCTCCTACAATGAGCAGTTCTTC,CASSPAGQGSYNEQFF
-,TRBV12-3/TRBV12-4,-,TRBJ2-5,TGTGCCAGCAGTTCTTCCCAGACCCAGTACTTC,CASSSSQTQYF
-,TRBV5-1,-,TRBJ1-1,TGCGCCAGCAGCTTGTCAGGCGGGAGGAGCACTGAAGCTTTCTTT,CASSLSGGRSTEAFF
-,TRBV20-1,-,TRBJ1-2,TGCAGTCCCAGCGACAACTATGGCTACACCTTC,CSPSDNYGYTF
-,TRBV6-5,TRBD1,TRBJ2-7,TGTGCCAGCAGTTACTCAGGGGGCACCGTCTACGAGCAGTACTTC,CASSYSGGTVYEQYF
-,TRBV12-3/TRBV12-4,TRBD1,TRBJ1-1,TGTGCCAGCAGCCCAGACAGGGGAGATGAAGCTTTCTTT,CASSPDRGDEAFF
-,TRBV5-1,-,TRBJ2-3,TGCGCCAGCAGCTCGGCATTGGGCTCCGGGGGAGATACGCAGTATTTT,CASSSALGSGGDTQYF
once,TRBV5-5,TRBD2,TRBJ2-1,TGTGCCAGCAGCTTGAGAACCGGGACTAGCGGGGGGGCCACTGAGCAGTTCTTC,CASSLRTGTSGGATEQFF
-,TRBV6-5,-,TRBJ2-3,TGTGCCAGCAGTTACAACAGGGCCGCAGATACGCAGTATTTT,CASSYNRAADTQYF
-,TRBV2,-,TRBJ1-2,TGTGCCAGCAGCACGACAGAGAACTATGGCTACACCTTC,CASSTTENYGYTF
-,TRBV2,TRBD1,TRBJ2-7,TGTGCCAGCAGGGCCCTACTTGGACAGGCCTACGAGCAGTACTTC,CASRALLGQAYEQYF
-,TRBV19,TRBD1,TRBJ2-5,TGTGCCAGTAGTATAGGCAGGGGGCTCTGGCAAGAGACCCAGTACTTC,CASSIGRGLWQETQYF
-,TRBV27,TRBD1,TRBJ2-6,TGTGCCAGCAGCCGGGACAGGGCTAACTCTGGGGCCAACGTCCTGACTTTC,CASSRDRANSGANVLTF
-,TRBV3-1/TRBV3-2,-,TRBJ1-2,TGTGCCAGCAGCCAAGTTTTACAGTGGCGAGGGGGCTACACCTTC,CASSQVLQWRGGYTF
-,TRBV28,TRBD2,TRBJ2-5,TGTGCCAGCAGTTCCAGGCTAGCGGGAGTTTTGGAGACCCAGTACTTC,CASSSRLAGVLETQYF
-,TRBV10-3,-,TRBJ1-2,TGTGCCATCAGTGAGGTCCGCCACGGGGCTAACTATGGCTACACCTTC,CAISEVRHGANYGYTF
-,TRBV4-1,TRBD2,TRBJ2-3,TGCGCCAGCAGCCTAGCGGGGGAGACGGCAGATACGCAGTATTTT,CASSLAGETADTQYF
-,TRBV2,-,TRBJ2-1,TGTGCCAGCAGTGGACCGGGACTTTCCTACAATGAGCAGTTCTTC,CASSGPGLSYNEQFF
-,TRBV6-5,-,TRBJ1-1,TGTGCCGTGGGAGAGGTGGAAGCTTTCTTT,CAVGEVEAFF
-,TRBV27,-,TRBJ1-4,TGTGCCAGCAGTTTTTGGGGGCGACGTGAAAAACTGTTTTTT,CASSFWGRREKLFF
-,TRBV7-2,-,TRBJ2-7,TGTGCCAGCAGCTCTGGACTTACCTACGAGCAGTACTTC,CASSSGLTYEQYF
-,TRBV15,-,TRBJ1-2,TGTGCCACCAGCAGAGAAGCGGGGGCGAACTATGGCTACACCTTC,CATSREAGANYGYTF
-,TRBV19,-,TRBJ2-5,TGTGCCAGTGCCGGGAGCACTCAAGAGACCCAGTACTTC,CASAGSTQETQYF
-,TRBV4-1,-,TRBJ1-5,TGCGCCAGCAGCCAAGACGGAGAGCCCCAGCATTTT,CASSQDGEPQHF
-,TRBV5-4,-,TRBJ2-1,TGTGCCAGCAGCTCGGAGGGGGGGTCCTACAATGAGCAGTTCTTC,CASSSEGGSYNEQFF
-,TRBV15,-,TRBJ1-2,TGTGCCACCAGCAGCTACACAGGGATTTATGGCTACACCTTC,CATSSYTGIYGYTF
-,TRBV15,TRBD1,TRBJ1-5,TGTGCCACCAGCAGGGACAGGGGAAACGTTCAGCCCCAGCATTTT,CATSRDRGNVQPQHF
-,TRBV4-1,TRBD2,TRBJ2-7,TGCGCCAGCAGCCAATATAGCGGGGGATACGAGCAGTACTTC,CASSQYSGGYEQYF
-,TRBV5-1,TRBD1,TRBJ1-1,TGCGCCAGCTCAGGGGACAGGGGCACTGAAGCTTTCTTT,CASSGDRGTEAFF
-,TRBV4-3,-,TRBJ2-7,TGCGCCAGCAGCCCCTCGACGATTAGCGGACGGTCGAGGGAGCAGTACTTC,CASSPSTISGRSREQYF
-,TRBV15,-,TRBJ2-5,TGTGCCACCAGCAGAGATGATGGGGAGTTAGAGACCCAGTACTTC,CATSRDDGELETQYF